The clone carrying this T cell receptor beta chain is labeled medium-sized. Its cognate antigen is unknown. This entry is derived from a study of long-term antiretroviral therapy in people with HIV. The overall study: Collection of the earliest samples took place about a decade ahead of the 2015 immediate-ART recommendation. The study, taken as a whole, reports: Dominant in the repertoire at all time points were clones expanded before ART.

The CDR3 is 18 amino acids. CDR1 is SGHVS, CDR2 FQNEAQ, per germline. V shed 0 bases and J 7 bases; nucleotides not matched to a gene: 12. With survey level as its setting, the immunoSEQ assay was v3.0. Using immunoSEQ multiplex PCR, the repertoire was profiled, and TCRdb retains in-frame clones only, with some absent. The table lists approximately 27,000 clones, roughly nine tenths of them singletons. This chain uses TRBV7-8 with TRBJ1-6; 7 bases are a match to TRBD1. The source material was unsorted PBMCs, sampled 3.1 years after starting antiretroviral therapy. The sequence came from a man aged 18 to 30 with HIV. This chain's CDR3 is CASSLARPIGGTNSPLHF. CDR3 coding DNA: TGTGCCAGCAGCTTAGCGAGACCGATAGGGGGCACAAATTCACCCCTCCACTTT.